Listed here are 9 T cell receptor beta chains from one sample, sequenced in a study of cytomegalovirus exposure and HLA in healthy donors. Primers for the PCR totalled 60 Vbeta and 13 Jbeta. Method: immunoSEQ multiplex PCR; TCRdb's copy keeps in-frame clones and lacks some. The sample shows roughly 120,000 clones, 79% of them seen only once. The sequenced material came from PBMCs. These TCRs come from a man aged 25-40 years in good health and CMV-seropositive.

The V and J genes are TRBV5-8 and TRBJ2-7, with a possible D match to TRBD1 (8 bases). Germline assignment: CDR1 SGHTS and CDR2 YDEGEE. This CDR3 spans 15 amino acids. V was pared by 4 bases and J by 7 bases, with 21 bases between. CDR3 region: CASSLGGAGGHEQYF. Written as DNA, the CDR3 is TGTGCCAGCAGCCTTGGGGGGGCAGGGGGCCATGAGCAGTACTTC. The complete variable domain, with remaining parts taken from reference TRBV5-8 and TRBJ2-7, reads EAGVTQSPTHLIKTRGQQATLRCSPISGHTSVYWYQQALGLGLQFLLWYDEGEERNRGNFPPRFSGRQFPNYSSELNVNALELEDSALYLCASSLGGAGGHEQYFGPGTRLTVT.

The V and J genes are TRBV7-6 and TRBJ2-5, with D perhaps matching TRBD1 (5 bases). The CDR3 is 15 amino acids. The germline V and J ends were trimmed by 5 bases and 2 bases, with 15 bases remaining between them. The germline V gene encodes CDR1 SGHVS and CDR2 FNYEAQ. The CDR3 bases are TGTGCCAGCAGCCCCCGCCCCACAGGTCAAGAGACCCAGTACTTC. Protein sequence: CASSPRPTGQETQYF.

This rearrangement joins TRBV7-2 to TRBJ2-3; perhaps TRBD1 as D (5 bases). Germline CDR1 and CDR2: SGHTA and FQGNSA. CDR3 size: 16 residues. V was cut by 1 base and J by 4 bases, with 15 bases left in between. The CDR3: CASSLVGSLGADTQYF. The CDR3 DNA reads as TGTGCCAGCAGCTTAGTAGGCAGCCTAGGGGCAGATACGCAGTATTTT.

This clone showed up just once. This chain joins TRBV2 and TRBJ1-1; D uncertain. V lost 8 bases and J 1 base, leaving 8 bases between the germline ends. The CDR3 consists of 12 residues. The germline CDR1 and CDR2 sequences are SNHLY and FYNNEI. CDR3 residues: CASRNRNTEAFF. The CDR3 DNA reads as TGTGCCAGCCGAAACAGGAACACTGAAGCTTTCTTT.

The rearrangement links TRBV10-3 to TRBJ2-1; 8 bases fit TRBD1. Germline V CDR1 and CDR2: ENHRY, SYGVKD. J was trimmed by 12 bases and V by 7 bases; bases with no gene match: 14. The CDR3 consists of 14 residues. The CDR3 DNA reads TGTGCCATCAAGGGGACAGGCCTCCTGTGGGGGCAGTTCTTC. Translation gives CAIKGTGLLWGQFF.

This clone has a handful of counts. CDR3 protein: CASTSGVGEGYEQYF. CDR3 coding DNA: TGTGCCAGCACTTCCGGCGTCGGGGAAGGCTACGAGCAGTACTTC. This chain joins TRBV7-6 and TRBJ2-7; TRBD2 is a possible D gene (5 bases). This CDR3 has 15 residues. V lost 7 bases and J 3 bases, leaving 19 bases between the germline ends. Germline V gives CDR1 SGHVS, CDR2 FNYEAQ.

The chain recombines TRBV5-4 with TRBJ2-2, with TRBD2 matching 10 bases. The CDR3 runs 18 residues. The ends lost 4 bases at V and 1 base at J; junction bases unmatched: 10. CDR1 SGHNT and CDR2 YYREEE come from the germline V gene (reference sequence). The CDR3 here is CASSTPGTSVKNTGELFF. The CDR3 DNA reads TGTGCCAGCAGCACACCCGGGACTAGCGTAAAGAACACCGGGGAGCTGTTTTTT.

The chain links TRBV5-8 to TRBJ1-3; no reliable D call. Between the trimmed V and J ends, which lost 4 bases and 0 bases, there was a span of 14 bases. Germline-derived CDR1 and CDR2 are SGHTS and YDEGEE. This CDR3 has 16 residues. The CDR3 protein is CASSRPKLSSGNTIYF. The DNA of the CDR3 is TGTGCCAGCAGCCGTCCGAAGCTGAGCTCTGGAAACACCATATATTTT.

This chain connects TRBV6-5 to TRBJ2-7, with D possibly being TRBD1 (6 bases). The CDR3 is made up of 14 amino acids. Germline V gives CDR1 MNHEY, CDR2 SVGAGI. Trimming removed 5 bases at V and 2 bases at J, with 13 bases between. The CDR3 region is CASSPLTGTYEQYF. The CDR3 nucleotides read TGTGCCAGCAGTCCGCTGACAGGCACCTACGAGCAGTACTTC.